This record covers a single TCR beta chain. Amplification yielded TCR beta CDR3 regions, with RNA transcripts as the source. A first-round RT-PCR of the TCR CDR3 used the HTBI primer set. A single record per CDR3 protein comes from TCRdb applying MiXCR to the multiplex PCR reads. The sample consists of under 400,000 distinct CDR3 sequences, about 15% of them appearing once. These data are taken from a study of T cells in Graves' hyperthyroidism and ophthalmopathy. The germline V gene has CDR1 LNHDA and CDR2 SQIVND (reference sequence). J gave up 5 bases and V 4 bases, and 9 bases lay outside the gene matches. The CDR3 length is 15 residues.

The receptor was derived from an older woman with Graves' hyperthyroidism. Material: blood. The rearrangement joins TRBV19 to TRBJ2-5; 8 bases fit TRBD1. The CDR3 coding sequence is TGTGCCAGTAGTACCCGACAGGGGCGAGCGGAGACCCAGTACTTC. This encodes CASSTRQGRAETQYF. Full variable domain (rest looked up from reference TRBV19 and TRBJ2-5): DGGITQSPKYLFRKEGQNVTLSCEQNLNHDAMYWYRQDPGQGLRLIYYSQIVNDFQKGDIAEGYSVSREKKESFPLTVTSAQKNPTAFYLCASSTRQGRAETQYFGPGTRLLVL.